This TCR beta chain is from a study of control samples from healthy donors and cancer patients. The trim removed 0 bases at V and 7 bases at J, leaving 11 bases unmatched. The germline V gene encodes CDR1 MGHRA and CDR2 YSYEKL. The CDR3 runs 17 residues. Measured with immunoSEQ multiplex PCR; TCRdb has only the in-frame clones, and not every one. This sample has under 150,000 clones; 80% to 90% occur once, and the top ten carry approximately 9%. The source material was blood. The source of this sequence is a man between 35 and 55 years old in good health. The chain links TRBV4-1 to TRBJ2-3; 9 bases are a match to TRBD2. The CDR3 DNA is TGCGCCAGCAGCCAAGATAGGCCTAGCGGGGCACAGAATACGCAGTATTTT. This sequence encodes CASSQDRPSGAQNTQYF.